Presented here are 24 T cell receptor beta chains from one specimen sequenced in a study of blood T cells in healthy people across ages. With a J-beta primer mix and a sample-barcoded 5' primer, a second PCR ran about 7 to 11 cycles. TCRdb passed the 5' RACE reads through MiXCR, listing each CDR3 protein once. The sample shows 550,000 to 750,000 distinct CDR3 sequences, around 20% of them seen only once. Sequencing was carried out using blood. Every receptor here comes from a man aged 65 to 85 in good health.

This sequence joins TRBV5-1 and TRBJ2-1; 11 bases line up with TRBD1. This CDR3 has 16 residues. Germline CDR1 SGHRS, CDR2 YFSETQ. The V gene end was trimmed by 4 bases and the J gene end by 9 bases; junction bases not matched to a gene: 12. For the CDR3, the DNA is TGCGCCAGCAGCCGCGAAAGGACAGGGGGCATTCGTGAGCAGTTCTTC. The encoded protein is CASSRERTGGIREQFF. The complete variable domain, with remaining parts taken from reference TRBV5-1 and TRBJ2-1, reads KAGVTQTPRYLIKTRGQQVTLSCSPISGHRSVSWYQQTPGQGLQFLFEYFSETQRNKGNFPGRFSGRQFSNSRSEMNVSTLELGDSALYLCASSRERTGGIREQFFGPGTRLTVL.

This chain joins TRBV24-1 and TRBJ2-5, with D perhaps matching TRBD1 (5 bases). The DNA end is more similar to TRBJ2-1, so the J call may be wrong. Germline assignment: CDR1 KGHDR and CDR2 SFDVKD. CDR3 length equals 16 residues. CDR3 sequence (DNA): TGTGCCACCAGTGATTCCCAGACAGAGCCTTACAATGAGCAGTTCTTC. It specifies CATSDSQTEPYNEQFF.

The sample holds a few counts of this clonotype. The chain has TRBV11-2 and TRBJ2-7; 9 bases align to TRBD2. Trimming took 3 bases from V and 5 from J; bases not matched to a gene: 14. CDR3 length: 17 amino acids. Germline lookup yields CDR1 SGHAT and CDR2 FQNNGV. The CDR3 is CASSLRGGNTVLDEQYF. Written as DNA, the CDR3 is TGTGCCAGCAGCTTGCGGGGGGGGAACACCGTCCTTGACGAGCAGTACTTC.

CDR3 DNA: TGTGCCAGCAGTGAGGCCTTGGGAGATAACTATGGCTACACCTTC. It translates to CASSEALGDNYGYTF. The rearrangement joins TRBV25-1 to TRBJ1-2; D call uncertain. Germline V gene sequence: CDR1 MGHDK, CDR2 SYGVNS. The CDR3 runs to 15 residues. Trimming stripped 3 bases from V and 1 base from J, with 12 bases between.

This CDR3 is CAISGQVNTGELFF. CDR3 nucleotides: TGTGCCATCAGTGGACAGGTTAACACCGGGGAGCTGTTTTTT. The chain recombines TRBV10-3 with TRBJ2-2; maybe TRBD1 (6 bases). The V gene lost 4 bases and the J gene lost 2 bases, with 8 bases spanning the gap. Per the germline V gene, CDR1 is ENHRY and CDR2 is SYGVKD. This CDR3 contains 14 residues.

This clonotype was picked up a small number of times. The chain has TRBV3-1 and TRBJ2-5; D is possibly TRBD1 or TRBD2 (5 bases each). Between the trimmed V and J ends, which lost 4 bases and 7 bases, there was a span of 10 bases. Germline CDR1 reads LGHDT; CDR2 reads YNNKEL (reference sequence). The CDR3 has 12 residues. In DNA, the CDR3 is TGTGCCAGCAGCCCAGGGACCCGGACCCAGTACTTC. Protein: CASSPGTRTQYF.

The genes are TRBV20-1 and TRBJ2-7; no clear D gene. Matching the DNA end better, TRBJ2-1 makes the J call doubtful. The CDR3 is made up of 13 amino acids. Germline CDR1 DFQATT, CDR2 SNEGSKA (reference sequence). CDR3: CSAREAWGNEQFF. CDR3 DNA sequence: TGCAGTGCTAGAGAGGCCTGGGGCAATGAGCAGTTCTTC.

V and J are TRBV3-1 and TRBJ1-1; possible D gene TRBD1, 6 bases. Germline V gene lookup returns CDR1 LGHDT and CDR2 YNNKEL (reference sequence). V lost 1 base and J 1 base, leaving 16 bases between the germline ends. This CDR3 region has 17 residues. DNA for the CDR3: TGTGCCAGCAGCCAAGTTCATAGTGGACAGAGGAACACTGAAGCTTTCTTT. Encoded protein: CASSQVHSGQRNTEAFF. Variable domain in full (rest from reference TRBV3-1 and TRBJ1-1): DTAVSQTPKYLVTQMGNDKSIKCEQNLGHDTMYWYKQDSKKFLKIMFSYNNKELIINETVPNRFSPKSPDKAHLNLHINSLELGDSAVYFCASSQVHSGQRNTEAFFGQGTRLTVV.

The V and J genes are TRBV5-8 and TRBJ2-5; D gene uncertain. The J call may be in error: the DNA end matches TRBJ2-7 better. The CDR3 loop spans 13 amino acids. Germline V gene sequence: CDR1 SGHTS, CDR2 YDEGEE. The CDR3 sequence: CASSTGPPYEQYF. The DNA of the CDR3 is TGTGCCAGCAGCACCGGACCACCCTACGAGCAGTACTTC.

The rearrangement uses TRBV10-3 and TRBJ1-2; TRBD1 aligns across 7 bases. CDR1 and CDR2 from the germline V gene are ENHRY and SYGVKD. The CDR3 is 14 amino acids. Trimming at V came to 10 bases and at J to 5 bases, leaving 13 bases not matched to a gene. CDR3 residues: CASRRDSTPYGYTF. CDR3 DNA sequence: TGTGCCAGCAGAAGGGACAGCACTCCATATGGCTACACCTTC.

This chain joins TRBV5-4 and TRBJ2-3; no firm D call. Germline V CDR1 and CDR2: SGHNT, YYREEE (reference sequence). The germline V and J ends were trimmed by 4 bases and 1 base, with 10 bases remaining between them. The length of the CDR3 is 14 residues. CDR3 bases: TGTGCCAGCAGCCCGAGCCCGGGCACAGATACGCAGTATTTT. It translates to CASSPSPGTDTQYF.

The V and J genes are TRBV20-1 and TRBJ2-6; D is undetermined. Germline V lookup: CDR1 DFQATT, CDR2 SNEGSKA (reference sequence). This CDR3 region has 18 residues. The V and J ends lost 0 bases and 3 bases respectively, with 18 bases between them. Written as DNA, the CDR3 is TGCAGTGCTAGAGATAATAGGGCACCGGTCGGTGGGGCCAACGTCCTGACTTTC. Its protein product is CSARDNRAPVGGANVLTF.

This clonotype was observed a handful of times. A much larger clone lies a single base off, so this may be a read error. The gene calls are TRBV7-2 and TRBJ2-7; 12 positions match TRBD2. TRBJ2-1 explains the end of the DNA better; the J call may be wrong. The germline V gene encodes CDR1 SGHTA and CDR2 FQGNSA. The CDR3 runs to 15 residues. CDR3 sequence (DNA): TGTGCCAGCAGCCTCAGGACTAGCGGGGACAATGGGCAGTTCTTC. It yields the protein CASSLRTSGDNGQFF.

The genes are TRBV4-1 and TRBJ2-7; D is possibly TRBD2 (5 bases). There are 15 residues in the CDR3. With 1 base removed from V and 1 base from J, the gap between germline ends came to 11 bases. Germline V gene lookup returns CDR1 MGHRA and CDR2 YSYEKL. DNA for the CDR3: TGCGCCAGCAGCCAAGCTCAAACGGGGTCCTACGAGCAGTACTTC. Its translation is CASSQAQTGSYEQYF.

This clonotype has more than one count but fewer than ten. A junction boundary mismatches the germline segment, possibly from a read error. The J gene is TRBJ2-2, the V gene TRBV10-3; D possibly corresponds to TRBD2 (6 bases). Germline V lookup: CDR1 ENHRY, CDR2 SYGVKD. The CDR3 runs to 17 residues. The CDR3 nucleotides read TGTGCCATCAGTACTCCGAAAGACCGAAGCATCACCGGGGGGCTGTTTTTT. Its translation is CAISTPKDRSITGGLFF.

This chain uses TRBV12-3 or TRBV12-4 with TRBJ2-7; TRBD2 matches 9 bases. Trimming removed 5 bases from V and 3 bases from J; junction bases left unmatched: 5. This CDR3 has 14 amino acids. The CDR3 DNA sequence: TGTGCCAGCAGTCCCCAGCGGGAGGACTACGAGCAGTACTTC. Translating gives CASSPQREDYEQYF.

The chain recombines TRBV29-1 with TRBJ2-3; 9 positions agree with TRBD2. The CDR3 runs 14 residues. Looked up from germline, CDR1 is SQVTM and CDR2 is ANQGSEA. V gave up 8 bases and J gave up 1 base; unmatched junction bases: 7. The CDR3 DNA reads TGCAGCCTCGAAGTAGCGGGAGGCACAGATACGCAGTATTTT. It specifies CSLEVAGGTDTQYF.

This clonotype was found many times. The rearrangement links TRBV29-1 to TRBJ2-7, with TRBD1 identical over 7 bases. V was pared by 4 bases and J by 7 bases, with 4 bases of the junction left unmatched. The CDR3 covers 11 residues. The germline V gene has CDR1 SQVTM and CDR2 ANQGSEA. CDR3 nucleotide sequence: TGCAGCGTTGTGACAGGGAGTGAGCAGTACTTC. Protein sequence: CSVVTGSEQYF.

This clonotype was recorded only once. One end of the junction is discordant with germline, which a read error may explain. The chain couples TRBV2 to TRBJ2-7; D may be TRBD2 (5 bases). The germline V gene has CDR1 SNHLY and CDR2 FYNNEI. The CDR3 is 13 residues long. CDR3: CVSRADMEAEQYF. CDR3 in DNA: TGTGTCAGCAGAGCTGACATGGAGGCGGAGCAGTACTTC.

V and J are TRBV5-1 and TRBJ2-1; D may be TRBD1 (5 bases). The CDR3 sequence is 16 residues long. Germline CDR1 is SGHRS and CDR2 is YFSETQ. V lost 0 bases to trimming and J lost 4 bases, with 14 bases between them. Here the CDR3 reads CASSLGAGNGYNEQFF. The CDR3 DNA follows: TGCGCCAGCAGCTTGGGTGCAGGGAACGGGTACAATGAGCAGTTCTTC.

The genes are TRBV6-1 and TRBJ1-6; D is unresolved. The CDR3 consists of 16 residues. In germline, CDR1 is MNHNS, CDR2 SASEGT. Between the trimmed V and J ends, which lost 3 bases and 3 bases, there was a span of 12 bases. CDR3 loop: CASSDRTGGYNSPLHF. Here the CDR3 DNA reads TGTGCCAGCAGTGACCGGACTGGAGGCTATAATTCACCCCTCCACTTT.

This sequence joins TRBV6-1 and TRBJ2-5; D perhaps matches TRBD2 (5 bases). Matching the DNA end better, TRBJ2-1 makes the J call doubtful. The CDR3 has 16 amino acids. CDR1 is MNHNS and CDR2 is SASEGT in the germline V gene. The CDR3 sequence is CASSENLALSGNEQFF. CDR3 nucleotide sequence: TGTGCCAGCAGTGAAAATTTAGCGTTGTCCGGGAATGAGCAGTTCTTC.

Only a few counts were recorded for this clonotype. The gene calls are TRBV20-1 and TRBJ2-3; 12 nucleotides match TRBD1. The CDR3 runs 15 residues. The V segment lost 5 bases and the J segment 2 bases; nucleotides outside the gene matches: 5. The germline gives CDR1 DFQATT, CDR2 SNEGSKA (reference sequence). The CDR3 region has the DNA TGCAGTGCTGCCTGGGACAGGGGGCACACAGATACGCAGTATTTT. This encodes CSAAWDRGHTDTQYF.

The table lists this clonotype with a few counts. This chain links TRBV28 with TRBJ2-7; the match to TRBD1 covers 9 bases. J was trimmed by 4 bases and V by 8 bases; bases with no gene match: 3. This CDR3 spans 12 amino acids. The V gene's germline CDR1 is MDHEN and CDR2 SYDVKM. This CDR3 reads CASEGQGYEQYF. The DNA for the CDR3 is TGTGCCAGCGAGGGACAGGGTTACGAGCAGTACTTC.